These 3 T cell receptor beta chains were all obtained from the same sample, sequenced in a study of T cell repertoires in cytomegalovirus infection. Using its own MiXCR run on the reads, TCRdb lists one record per CDR3 protein. This sample has some 920,000 distinct CDR3 sequences, with approximately 32% found just once. No antigens are known for them. Sequenced here: cultured CD8+ T cells from PBMCs, sampled from culture after CMV antigen stimulation. The origin of the receptors is a human donor in good health (CMV status not recorded). Some clones in this sample may be carry-over from other donors' samples.

V usage is TRBV7-9 and J usage is TRBJ1-1; maybe TRBD1 (5 bases). Trimming took 1 base from V and 0 from J, leaving 12 bases between them. The CDR3 covers 16 residues. The germline V gene encodes CDR1 SEHNR and CDR2 FQNEAQ (reference sequence). CDR3 sequence reads: CASSLVSGGLNTEAFF. CDR3 nucleotides: TGTGCCAGCAGCTTAGTATCGGGGGGACTGAACACTGAAGCTTTCTTT.

This clonotype showed up just a few times. This chain links TRBV12-5 with TRBJ2-2; 7 nucleotides align to TRBD1. Germline values: CDR1 LGHNT, CDR2 FRNRAP. J was trimmed by 2 bases and V by 0 bases; bases with no gene match: 6. The CDR3 loop spans 17 amino acids. The DNA of the CDR3 is TGTGCTAGTGGTTTGGTAAAGGGACAGAGCAACACCGGGGAGCTGTTTTTT. Its protein is CASGLVKGQSNTGELFF.

This clonotype was found a few times. The chain couples TRBV6-6 to TRBJ1-4; D uncertain. The CDR3 totals 13 residues. Germline CDR1 reads MNHNY; CDR2 reads SVGAGI (reference sequence). Deletions cut 6 bases from V and 6 bases from J, with 11 bases between. The chain's CDR3 is CASSPYRDEKLFF. The CDR3 nucleotides read TGTGCCAGCAGCCCGTACCGGGATGAAAAACTGTTTTTT.